This T cell receptor (beta chain) was documented in a study of CD8+ T cells in alopecia areata. Sequencing used cDNA as its template, made by extracting RNA and reverse transcribing it. Method: immunoSEQ multiplex PCR; TCRdb's copy keeps in-frame clones and lacks some. The sample holds roughly 150,000 clones, less than 65% seen once. Looked up from germline, CDR1 is SGHDN and CDR2 is FVKESK. V was trimmed by 4 bases and J by 2 bases, leaving 12 bases between them. The CDR3 is 14 residues long. This chain joins TRBV14 and TRBJ2-7; no definite D call. The material sequenced was CD8+ T cells sorted from blood. The clonotype was recovered from a human donor in good health. As DNA, the CDR3 is TGTGCCAGCAGCCCTTCTACCTGGACCTACGAGCAGTACTTC. Its translation: CASSPSTWTYEQYF.